This TCR beta chain is from a study of regulatory and conventional T cells in RAG deficiency. Study conclusions and caveats: Compared with controls, unique Treg TCR beta sequences dropped around 92-fold in Omenn syndrome and CID/AS.

The CDR3 contains 11 residues. From germline, CDR1 is GTSNPN and CDR2 SVGIG (reference sequence). The V end lost 2 bases, the J end lost 7 bases, and 6 bases lay between the germline ends. The repertoire was sequenced with immunoSEQ multiplex PCR; TCRdb's copy has only in-frame clones and lacks some. The repertoire holds tens of thousands of clones, with about nine tenths as singletons. Regarding this clone: What it binds is unknown.

Blood CD4+ CD25-high CD127-low regulatory T cells supplied the genomic DNA template. This sample was also put to use in a study of regulatory T cells. As that study records: The PCR used 52 TRBV and 13 TRBJ primers. Skewed V and J usage and few unique V-J pairs marked patient repertoires, most in Tregs.

Sequenced sample: Tregs sorted from blood. The receptor's source is a human donor in good health. The rearrangement links TRBV30 to TRBJ1-5; D ambiguous. The CDR3 is CAWSTGQPQHF. CDR3 DNA: TGTGCCTGGAGTACGGGCCAGCCCCAGCATTTT.